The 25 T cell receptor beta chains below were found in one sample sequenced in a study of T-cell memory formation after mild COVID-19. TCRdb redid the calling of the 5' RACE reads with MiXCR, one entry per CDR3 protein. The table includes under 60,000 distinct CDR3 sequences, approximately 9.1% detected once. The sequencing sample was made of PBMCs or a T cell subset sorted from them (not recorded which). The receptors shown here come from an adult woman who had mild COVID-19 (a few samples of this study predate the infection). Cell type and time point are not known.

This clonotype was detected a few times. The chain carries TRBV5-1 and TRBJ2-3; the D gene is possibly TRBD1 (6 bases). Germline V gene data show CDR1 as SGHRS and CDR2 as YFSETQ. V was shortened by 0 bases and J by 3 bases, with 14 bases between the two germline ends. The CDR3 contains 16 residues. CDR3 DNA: TGCGCCAGCAGCTTGGACCTCAGGGGTCGGACAGATACGCAGTATTTT. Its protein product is CASSLDLRGRTDTQYF. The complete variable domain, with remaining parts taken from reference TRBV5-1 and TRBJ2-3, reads KAGVTQTPRYLIKTRGQQVTLSCSPISGHRSVSWYQQTPGQGLQFLFEYFSETQRNKGNFPGRFSGRQFSNSRSEMNVSTLELGDSALYLCASSLDLRGRTDTQYFGPGTRLTVL.

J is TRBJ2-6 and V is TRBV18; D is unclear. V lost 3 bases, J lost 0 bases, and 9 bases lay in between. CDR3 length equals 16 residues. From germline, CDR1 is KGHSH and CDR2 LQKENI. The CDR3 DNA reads TGTGCCAGCTCACCGGTGGTTTCCTCTGGGGCCAACGTCCTGACTTTC. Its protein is CASSPVVSSGANVLTF.

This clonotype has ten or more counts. CDR3 DNA: TGTGCCAGCAGTGATCCGGGAGGCGCCTCCTACAATGAGCAGTTCTTC. Its protein product is CASSDPGGASYNEQFF. V and J are TRBV6-2 or TRBV6-3 and TRBJ2-1; 7 positions match TRBD2. With V trimmed by 5 bases and J by 0 bases, 7 bases remained unmatched. The germline V gene has CDR1 MNHEY and CDR2 SVGEGT. This CDR3 comprises 16 residues.

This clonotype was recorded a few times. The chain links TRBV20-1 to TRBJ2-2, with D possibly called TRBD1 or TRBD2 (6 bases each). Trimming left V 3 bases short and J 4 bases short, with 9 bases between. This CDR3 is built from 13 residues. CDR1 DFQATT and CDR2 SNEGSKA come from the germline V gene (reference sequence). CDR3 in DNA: TGCAGTGCTAGTGAGGGGGGCACCGGGGAGCTGTTTTTT. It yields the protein CSASEGGTGELFF.

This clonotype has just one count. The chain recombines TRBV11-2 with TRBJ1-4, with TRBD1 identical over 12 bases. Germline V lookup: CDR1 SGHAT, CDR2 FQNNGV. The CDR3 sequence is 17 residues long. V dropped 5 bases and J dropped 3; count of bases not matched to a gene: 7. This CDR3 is CASSPWDRGLSNEKLFF. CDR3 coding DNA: TGTGCCAGCAGCCCGTGGGACAGGGGGCTGTCTAATGAAAAACTGTTTTTT. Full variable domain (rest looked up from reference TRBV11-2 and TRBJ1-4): EAGVAQSPRYKIIEKRQSVAFWCNPISGHATLYWYQQILGQGPKLLIQFQNNGVVDDSQLPKDRFSAERLKGVDSTLKIQPAKLEDSAVYLCASSPWDRGLSNEKLFFGSGTQLSVL.

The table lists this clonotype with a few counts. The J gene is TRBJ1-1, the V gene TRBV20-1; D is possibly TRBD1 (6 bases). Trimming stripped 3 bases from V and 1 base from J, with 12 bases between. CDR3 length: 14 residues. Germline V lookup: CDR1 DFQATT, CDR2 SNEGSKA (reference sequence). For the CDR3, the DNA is TGCAGTGCTAGTAATCCGGGGGCGAACACTGAAGCTTTCTTT. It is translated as CSASNPGANTEAFF.

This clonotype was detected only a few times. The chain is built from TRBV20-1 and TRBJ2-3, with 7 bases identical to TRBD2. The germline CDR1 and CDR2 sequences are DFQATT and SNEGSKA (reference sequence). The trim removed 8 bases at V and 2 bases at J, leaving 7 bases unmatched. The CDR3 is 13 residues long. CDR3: CSTTSGTTDTQYF. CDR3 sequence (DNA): TGCAGTACGACAAGCGGGACCACAGATACGCAGTATTTT.

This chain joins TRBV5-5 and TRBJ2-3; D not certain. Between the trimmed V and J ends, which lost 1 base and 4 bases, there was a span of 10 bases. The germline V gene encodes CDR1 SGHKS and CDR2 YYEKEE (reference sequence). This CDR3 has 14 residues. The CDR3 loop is CASSLSVLPDTQYF. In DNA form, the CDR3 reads TGTGCCAGCAGCTTGTCCGTTCTCCCAGATACGCAGTATTTT.

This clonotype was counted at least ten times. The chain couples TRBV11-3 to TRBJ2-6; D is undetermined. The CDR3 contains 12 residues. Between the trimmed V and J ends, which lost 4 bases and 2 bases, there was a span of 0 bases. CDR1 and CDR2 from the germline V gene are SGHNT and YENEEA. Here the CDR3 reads CASSSGANVLTF. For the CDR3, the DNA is TGTGCCAGCAGCTCTGGGGCCAACGTCCTGACTTTC.

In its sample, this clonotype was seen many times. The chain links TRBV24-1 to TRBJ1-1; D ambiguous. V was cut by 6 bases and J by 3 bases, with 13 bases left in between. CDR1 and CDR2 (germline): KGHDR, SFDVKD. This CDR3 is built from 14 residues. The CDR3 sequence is CATSSGGPYTEAFF. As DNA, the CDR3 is TGTGCCACCAGTTCAGGAGGGCCTTACACTGAAGCTTTCTTT.

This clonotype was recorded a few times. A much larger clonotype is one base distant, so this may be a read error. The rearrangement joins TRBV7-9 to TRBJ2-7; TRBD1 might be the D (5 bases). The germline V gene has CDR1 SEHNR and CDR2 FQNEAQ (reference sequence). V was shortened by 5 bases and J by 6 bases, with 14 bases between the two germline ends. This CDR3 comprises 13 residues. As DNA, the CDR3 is TGTGCCAGCAGCCATGACAGTTCACGCGAGCAGTACTTC. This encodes CASSHDSSREQYF.

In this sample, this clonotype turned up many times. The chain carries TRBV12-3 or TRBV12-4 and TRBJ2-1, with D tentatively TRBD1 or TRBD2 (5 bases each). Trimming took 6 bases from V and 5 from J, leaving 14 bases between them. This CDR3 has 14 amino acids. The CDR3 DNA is TGTGCCAGCAGCCGAACCGGGGACCACAATGAGCAGTTCTTC. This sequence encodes CASSRTGDHNEQFF.

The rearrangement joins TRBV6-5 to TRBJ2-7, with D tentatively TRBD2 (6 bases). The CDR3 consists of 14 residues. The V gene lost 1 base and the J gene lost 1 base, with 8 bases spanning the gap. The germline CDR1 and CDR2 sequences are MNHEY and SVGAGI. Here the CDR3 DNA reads TGTGCCAGCAGTTACTACGCGGGATCCTACGAGCAGTACTTC. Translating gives CASSYYAGSYEQYF.

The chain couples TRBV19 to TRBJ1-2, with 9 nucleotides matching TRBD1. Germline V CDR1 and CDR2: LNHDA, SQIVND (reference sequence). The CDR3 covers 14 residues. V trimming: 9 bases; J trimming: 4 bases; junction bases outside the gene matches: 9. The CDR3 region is CASVKDRGGYGYTF. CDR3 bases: TGTGCCAGCGTCAAGGACAGGGGAGGCTATGGCTACACCTTC.

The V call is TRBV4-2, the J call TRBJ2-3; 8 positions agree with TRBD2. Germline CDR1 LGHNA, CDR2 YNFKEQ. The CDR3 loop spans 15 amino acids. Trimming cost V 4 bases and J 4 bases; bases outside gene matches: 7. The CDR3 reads CASSPGGGAADTQYF. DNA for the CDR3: TGTGCCAGCAGCCCCGGGGGGGGTGCAGCAGATACGCAGTATTTT.

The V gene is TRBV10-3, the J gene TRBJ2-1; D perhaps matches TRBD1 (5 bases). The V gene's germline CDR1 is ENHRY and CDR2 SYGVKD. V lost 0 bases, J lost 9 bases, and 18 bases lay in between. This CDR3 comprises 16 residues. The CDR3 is CAISESTRAPQGEQFF. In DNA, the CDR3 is TGTGCCATCAGTGAGTCGACTCGGGCCCCCCAGGGTGAGCAGTTCTTC.

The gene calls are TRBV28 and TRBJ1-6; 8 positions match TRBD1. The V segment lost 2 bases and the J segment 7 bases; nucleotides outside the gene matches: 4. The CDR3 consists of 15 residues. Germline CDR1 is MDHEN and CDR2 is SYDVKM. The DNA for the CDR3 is TGTGCCAGCAGTTTACAGGGGGCCTGGAATTCACCCCTCCACTTT. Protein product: CASSLQGAWNSPLHF.

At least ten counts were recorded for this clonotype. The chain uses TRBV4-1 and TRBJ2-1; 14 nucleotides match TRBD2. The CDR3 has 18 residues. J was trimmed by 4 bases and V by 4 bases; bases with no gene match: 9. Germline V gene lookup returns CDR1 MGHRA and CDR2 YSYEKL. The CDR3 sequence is CASSPLGLAGGGYNEQFF. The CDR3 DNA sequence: TGCGCCAGCAGCCCCCTCGGACTAGCGGGAGGAGGTTACAATGAGCAGTTCTTC.

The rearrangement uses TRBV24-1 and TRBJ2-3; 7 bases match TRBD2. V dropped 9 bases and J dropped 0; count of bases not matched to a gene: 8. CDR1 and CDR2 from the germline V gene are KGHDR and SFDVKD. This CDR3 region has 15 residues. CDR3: CATSPGGSSTDTQYF. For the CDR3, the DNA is TGTGCCACCTCTCCGGGAGGCTCTAGCACAGATACGCAGTATTTT.

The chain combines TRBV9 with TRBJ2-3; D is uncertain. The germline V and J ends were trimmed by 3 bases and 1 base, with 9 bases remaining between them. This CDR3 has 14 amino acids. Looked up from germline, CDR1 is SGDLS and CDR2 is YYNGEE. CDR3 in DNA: TGTGCCAGCAGCGAGGGCCCTCGCACAGATACGCAGTATTTT. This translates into CASSEGPRTDTQYF.

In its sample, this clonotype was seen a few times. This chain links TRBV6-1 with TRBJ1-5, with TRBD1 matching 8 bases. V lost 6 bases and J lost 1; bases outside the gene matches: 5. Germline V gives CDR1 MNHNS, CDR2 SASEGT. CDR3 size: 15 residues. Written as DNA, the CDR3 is TGTGCCAGCAGCACGGACAGGGCGAGCAATCAGCCCCAGCATTTT. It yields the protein CASSTDRASNQPQHF.

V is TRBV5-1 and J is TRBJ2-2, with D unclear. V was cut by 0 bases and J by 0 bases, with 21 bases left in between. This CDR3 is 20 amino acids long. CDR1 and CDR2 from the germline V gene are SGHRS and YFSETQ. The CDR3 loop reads CASSLVVGASTAANTGELFF. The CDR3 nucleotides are TGCGCCAGCAGCTTGGTAGTCGGCGCCTCCACGGCCGCGAACACCGGGGAGCTGTTTTTT.

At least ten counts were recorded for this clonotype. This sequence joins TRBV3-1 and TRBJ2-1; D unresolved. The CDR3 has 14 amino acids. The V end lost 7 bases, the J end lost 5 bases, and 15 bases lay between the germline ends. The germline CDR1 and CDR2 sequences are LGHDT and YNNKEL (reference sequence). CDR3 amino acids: CASTQLVGNNEQFF. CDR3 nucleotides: TGTGCCAGCACCCAGTTAGTGGGGAACAATGAGCAGTTCTTC.

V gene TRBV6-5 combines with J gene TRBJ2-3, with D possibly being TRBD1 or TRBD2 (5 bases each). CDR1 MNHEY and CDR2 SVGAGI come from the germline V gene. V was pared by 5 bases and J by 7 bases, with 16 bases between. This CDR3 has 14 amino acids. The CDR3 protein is CASSARGYANTQYF. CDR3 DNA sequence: TGTGCCAGCAGTGCGAGGGGCTACGCGAATACGCAGTATTTT.

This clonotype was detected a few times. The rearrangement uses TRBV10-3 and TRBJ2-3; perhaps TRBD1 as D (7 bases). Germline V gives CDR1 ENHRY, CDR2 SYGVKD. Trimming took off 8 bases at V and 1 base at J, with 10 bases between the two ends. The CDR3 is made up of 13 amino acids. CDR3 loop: CAIGRGGTDTQYF. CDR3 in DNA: TGTGCCATCGGCAGGGGGGGCACAGATACGCAGTATTTT.